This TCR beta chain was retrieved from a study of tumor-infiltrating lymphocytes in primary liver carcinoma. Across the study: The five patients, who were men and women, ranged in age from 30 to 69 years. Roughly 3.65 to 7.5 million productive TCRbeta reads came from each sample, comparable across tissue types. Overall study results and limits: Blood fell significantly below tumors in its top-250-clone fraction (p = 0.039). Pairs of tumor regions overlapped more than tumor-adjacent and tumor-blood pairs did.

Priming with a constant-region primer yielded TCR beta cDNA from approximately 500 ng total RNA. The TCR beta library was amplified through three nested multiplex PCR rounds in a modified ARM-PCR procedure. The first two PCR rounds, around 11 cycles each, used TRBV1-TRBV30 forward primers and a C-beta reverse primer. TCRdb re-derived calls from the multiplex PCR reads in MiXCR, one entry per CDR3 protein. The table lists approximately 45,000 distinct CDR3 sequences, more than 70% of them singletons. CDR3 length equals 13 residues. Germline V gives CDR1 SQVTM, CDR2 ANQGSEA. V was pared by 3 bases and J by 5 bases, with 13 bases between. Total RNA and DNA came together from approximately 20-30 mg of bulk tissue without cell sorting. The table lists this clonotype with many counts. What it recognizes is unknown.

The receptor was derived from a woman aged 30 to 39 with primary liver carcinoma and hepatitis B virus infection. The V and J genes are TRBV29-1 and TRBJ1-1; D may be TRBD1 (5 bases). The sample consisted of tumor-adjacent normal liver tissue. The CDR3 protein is CSVEAREGTEAFF. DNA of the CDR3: TGCAGCGTTGAGGCCAGGGAAGGGACTGAAGCTTTCTTT.